The clone carrying this TCR beta chain was recorded only once. Clones were read by immunoSEQ multiplex PCR, and TCRdb kept only the in-frame ones, dropping some. Of 23,000 or so clones in the sample, approximately 91% were seen once. These data belong to a study of graft-versus-host responses after intestinal transplantation. Germline loops: CDR1 MNHEY, CDR2 SMNVEV (reference sequence). Trimming stripped 0 bases from V and 2 bases from J, with 11 bases between. The CDR3 is 16 amino acids. The sequencing here drew on PBMCs, taken around 40 days after intestinal transplant. The source of this sequence is a human patient who received an intestinal transplant, so some T cells may come from the graft donor. The chain employs TRBV27 and TRBJ1-5; a weak D match, TRBD1 (5 bases). The CDR3 protein is CASSLSRRGGNQPQHF. In DNA, the CDR3 is TGTGCCAGCAGTTTATCGAGAAGGGGTGGCAATCAGCCCCAGCATTTT.